The following is a T cell receptor (beta chain) sequence with its context. This sample is part of a study of blood T cell repertoires in COVID-19. CDR1 LGHNA and CDR2 YNFKEQ come from the germline V gene. The V and J ends lost 1 base and 2 bases respectively, with 18 bases between them. CDR3 length equals 18 residues. The assay was immunoSEQ multiplex PCR, and TCRdb's table has in-frame clones only and misses some. The sample includes roughly 200,000 clones, around three quarters of them seen just once. This chain links TRBV4-2 with TRBJ1-5; unclear D gene. The material sequenced was peripheral blood. The sequence derives from a man aged 65-85 years with active or convalescent COVID-19. The CDR3 DNA reads as TGTGCCAGCAGCCAAGTGGGAGGCAGTCCTGCGGGCAATCAGCCCCAGCATTTT. It encodes CASSQVGGSPAGNQPQHF.